This T cell receptor (beta chain) is from a study of T cell repertoires in cytomegalovirus infection. Per the germline V gene, CDR1 is MNHEY and CDR2 is SVGAGI. V lost 0 bases, J lost 4 bases, and 0 bases stayed unmatched. CDR3 length: 15 residues. This clonotype turned up a few times. The antigen is unknown. Using its own MiXCR run on the reads, TCRdb lists one record per CDR3 protein. The table records 95,000 to 150,000 distinct CDR3 sequences, roughly a third of them present only once. V is TRBV6-5 and J is TRBJ2-2; 9 positions agree with TRBD1. The TCR sequence derives from a human donor in good health (CMV status not recorded). Some clones in this sample may be carry-over from other donors' samples. Sequenced material: CD8+ T cells from cultured PBMCs, taken from culture after CMV antigen stimulation. The CDR3 DNA is TGTGCCAGCAGTTACTCGACAGGGGGCACCGGGGAGCTGTTTTTT. Its translation: CASSYSTGGTGELFF.